This TCR beta chain was observed in a study of T-cell memory formation after mild COVID-19. Background on the study: Clusters of TCRs were largely donor specific. General study results and limits: Contracting CD4+ clones sat mainly in CM and EM; CD8+ in EMRA. Clones that shrank (day 15 to 85) were balanced CD4/CD8, whereas later expanders leaned CD4+.

This clonotype came up a few times. The antigen is not known. TCRdb fed the 5' RACE reads into MiXCR, producing one record per CDR3 protein. The sample records approximately 260,000 distinct CDR3 sequences, 15% to 20% being singletons. Input material: PBMCs or a T cell subset sorted from them (not recorded which). The sequence was obtained from a man aged 18-30 years who had mild COVID-19 (a few samples of this study predate the infection). Cell type and time point are not known.

The CDR3 sequence: CASLGSGGTEAFF. The DNA of the CDR3 is TGTGCCAGCTTAGGGTCAGGGGGCACTGAAGCTTTCTTT. The chain employs TRBV7-2 and TRBJ1-1; 7 bases map to TRBD1. Losses at the gene ends were 8 bases for V and 4 bases for J; bases not matched to a gene: 7. Germline values: CDR1 SGHTA, CDR2 FQGNSA. This CDR3 has 13 amino acids.